Each of the 31 T cell receptor beta chains below was sequenced from the same sample in a study of early T cells in non-severe SARS-CoV-2 infection. TCRdb called the 5' RACE reads again in MiXCR, with one record for every CDR3 protein. This sample yields around 64,000 distinct CDR3 sequences, of which approximately 12% are seen a single time; 5% to 7.5% belongs to the top ten. The specimen sequenced was whole blood. All receptors come from an adult who was a healthcare worker with PCR-confirmed SARS-CoV-2 infection or an uninfected control (not recorded which).

This clonotype was found many times. This sequence joins TRBV12-3 or TRBV12-4 and TRBJ2-5; D is perhaps TRBD1 (5 bases). The CDR3 covers 13 residues. The V gene lost 6 bases and the J gene lost 0 bases, with 8 bases spanning the gap. This CDR3 reads CASRPRDQETQYF. For the CDR3, the DNA is TGTGCCAGCAGACCCAGGGACCAAGAGACCCAGTACTTC.

The V and J genes are TRBV5-1 and TRBJ2-5; D is unclear. From germline, CDR1 is SGHRS and CDR2 YFSETQ. V was clipped by 2 bases and J by 1 base, with 12 bases between them. The CDR3 contains 15 residues. The CDR3 loop reads CASSFGPKGQETQYF. For the CDR3, the DNA is TGCGCCAGCAGCTTTGGACCCAAAGGCCAAGAGACCCAGTACTTC.

This chain joins TRBV29-1 and TRBJ2-7; no clear D gene. Trimming removed 3 bases at V and 5 bases at J, with 8 bases between. CDR3 length: 11 residues. The germline V gene encodes CDR1 SQVTM and CDR2 ANQGSEA. The CDR3 loop reads CSVETRDEQYF. The CDR3 DNA is TGCAGCGTTGAGACCCGCGACGAGCAGTACTTC.

The chain employs TRBV6-1 and TRBJ1-5; possible D gene TRBD1, 6 bases. Trimming shortened V by 2 bases and J by 3 bases, and 11 bases separated the two germline ends. Germline V gives CDR1 MNHNS, CDR2 SASEGT. The CDR3 is 15 residues long. CDR3 amino acids: CASSEIDRPNQPQHF. The CDR3 nucleotides read TGTGCCAGCAGTGAAATAGACAGGCCCAATCAGCCCCAGCATTTT.

This clonotype was detected many times. This chain uses TRBV2 with TRBJ2-5; D unclear. The CDR3 spans 14 residues. The germline V gene has CDR1 SNHLY and CDR2 FYNNEI. The V end was cut by 4 bases, the J end by 10 bases, with 19 bases between. The CDR3 DNA is TGTGCCAGCAGTGGTCCCCTAGGCGGTAGCCTCCAGTACTTC. Translated, it gives CASSGPLGGSLQYF. Filled out from reference TRBV2 and TRBJ2-5, the complete variable domain reads EPEVTQTPSHQVTQMGQEVILRCVPISNHLYFYWYRQILGQKVEFLVSFYNNEISEKSEIFDDQFSVERPDGSNFTLKIRSTKLEDSAMYFCASSGPLGGSLQYFGPGTRLLVL.

This sequence joins TRBV12-3 or TRBV12-4 and TRBJ2-6; maybe TRBD2 (6 bases). Between the trimmed V and J ends, which lost 8 bases and 1 base, there was a span of 9 bases. This CDR3 contains 14 residues. CDR3 in DNA: TGTGCCAGCCTGGGGGGATCTGGGGCCAACGTCCTGACTTTC. Protein: CASLGGSGANVLTF.

This chain joins TRBV7-9 and TRBJ2-3; 7 positions agree with TRBD2. This CDR3 contains 15 residues. With 4 bases clipped from V and 2 bases from J, the junction kept 6 bases outside the gene matches. Per germline, CDR1 SEHNR and CDR2 FQNEAQ (reference sequence). In DNA, the CDR3 is TGTGCCAGCAGCTCCCCAGCGGGAATCACAGATACGCAGTATTTT. Translation: CASSSPAGITDTQYF.

V and J are TRBV2 and TRBJ2-7; weak D call: TRBD1 (5 bases). The V end was cut by 4 bases, the J end by 6 bases, with 13 bases between. The CDR3 contains 13 residues. Germline V gives CDR1 SNHLY, CDR2 FYNNEI. DNA of the CDR3: TGTGCCAGCAGTGTCAGGGTAGAAGGCGAGCAGTACTTC. This encodes CASSVRVEGEQYF.

This clonotype was found a few times. V usage is TRBV7-9 and J usage is TRBJ1-1; 8 bases agree with TRBD1. Germline-derived CDR1 and CDR2 are SEHNR and FQNEAQ (reference sequence). Trimming cost V 2 bases and J 4 bases; bases outside gene matches: 12. The CDR3 has 17 amino acids. The CDR3 is CASSLKARDRRTTEAFF. CDR3 sequence (DNA): TGTGCCAGCAGCTTAAAAGCGCGGGACAGGAGGACCACTGAAGCTTTCTTT.

This clonotype was detected a few times. The chain links TRBV7-6 to TRBJ1-2; D perhaps matches TRBD1 (6 bases). Between the trimmed V and J ends, which lost 5 bases and 7 bases, there was a span of 17 bases. Germline V gene lookup returns CDR1 SGHVS and CDR2 FNYEAQ. There are 14 residues in the CDR3. The CDR3 region has the DNA TGTGCCAGCAGCCCGAGGGGGGCAGATTTTGGCTACACCTTC. This codes for CASSPRGADFGYTF.

This clonotype was recorded many times. V gene TRBV6-2 or TRBV6-3 combines with J gene TRBJ2-5, with 7 bases identical to TRBD1. Per germline, CDR1 MNHEY and CDR2 SVGEGT. V shed 2 bases and J 4 bases; nucleotides not matched to a gene: 4. This CDR3 has 14 residues. CDR3 in DNA: TGTGCCAGCAGTTACGGACAGGAGACAGAGACCCAGTACTTC. Residues: CASSYGQETETQYF.

The chain employs TRBV7-2 and TRBJ2-2; 9 bases agree with TRBD1. V lost 4 bases, J lost 4 bases, and 4 bases stayed unmatched. The CDR3 is made up of 15 amino acids. The germline V gene encodes CDR1 SGHTA and CDR2 FQGNSA. The CDR3 spells CASSSATGGTGELFF. The CDR3, as DNA: TGTGCCAGCAGCTCTGCGACAGGGGGCACCGGGGAGCTGTTTTTT.

This clonotype occurred a few times. This chain links TRBV7-2 with TRBJ2-7, with D perhaps TRBD1 or TRBD2 (6 bases each). Germline V gene sequence: CDR1 SGHTA, CDR2 FQGNSA. The CDR3 consists of 15 residues. Trimming shortened V by 1 base and J by 0 bases, and 10 bases separated the two germline ends. DNA of the CDR3: TGTGCCAGCAGCTTAGAAGGGGGGCTCTCCTACGAGCAGTACTTC. Translated, it gives CASSLEGGLSYEQYF.

V is TRBV7-9 and J is TRBJ2-5, with 8 bases aligning to TRBD1. CDR3 length: 14 amino acids. In germline, CDR1 is SEHNR, CDR2 FQNEAQ (reference sequence). V lost 5 bases and J lost 2; bases outside the gene matches: 4. CDR3 sequence reads: CASSKYRGQETQYF. The CDR3 region has the DNA TGTGCCAGCAGCAAATACAGGGGGCAAGAGACCCAGTACTTC.

This clonotype was seen ten or more times. This sequence joins TRBV2 and TRBJ2-5; D possibly corresponds to TRBD2 (6 bases). V was pared by 7 bases and J by 5 bases, with 17 bases between. From germline, CDR1 is SNHLY and CDR2 FYNNEI. CDR3 length equals 14 residues. As DNA, the CDR3 is TGTGCCAGCACTGACCCGCGGGGTGCTGAGACCCAGTACTTC. Protein: CASTDPRGAETQYF.

This clonotype was recorded a few times. This chain uses TRBV7-9 with TRBJ2-1, with D perhaps assigned TRBD1 or TRBD2 (5 bases each). V lost 7 bases and J 1 base, leaving 17 bases between the germline ends. CDR1 and CDR2 (germline): SEHNR, FQNEAQ (reference sequence). The CDR3 spans 16 residues. The CDR3: CASTGAGRGSYNEQFF. CDR3 nucleotide sequence: TGTGCCAGCACCGGGGCTGGGAGAGGGTCCTACAATGAGCAGTTCTTC.

This clonotype was observed many times. The chain's CDR3 is CSARDSKRGGYNEQFF. CDR3 sequence (DNA): TGCAGTGCTAGAGATAGCAAGCGGGGGGGCTACAATGAGCAGTTCTTC. The chain employs TRBV20-1 and TRBJ2-1; 10 nucleotides align to TRBD2. Germline V lookup: CDR1 DFQATT, CDR2 SNEGSKA (reference sequence). This CDR3 has 16 residues. V gave up 0 bases and J gave up 3 bases; unmatched junction bases: 5.

In its sample, this clonotype was seen many times. The junction and the germline gene differ at one end; a read error may be behind it. The V and J genes are TRBV20-1 and TRBJ1-1; the D gene is possibly TRBD1 (6 bases). The CDR3 spans 13 residues. CDR1 DFQATT and CDR2 SNEGSKA come from the germline V gene (reference sequence). The CDR3 sequence: CSARQDLNTEAFF. CDR3 bases: TGCAGTGCGAGACAGGATTTGAATACTGAAGCTTTCTTT.

This clonotype appeared a few times. The chain carries TRBV5-1 and TRBJ2-1; 8 bases align to TRBD1. The length of the CDR3 is 15 residues. Germline V CDR1 and CDR2: SGHRS, YFSETQ. Germline trimming cut 4 bases from V and 6 bases from J; bases unmatched to any gene: 9. CDR3 DNA sequence: TGCGCCAGCAGCCCACTGGACAGGGCGGCCAATGAGCAGTTCTTC. Translating gives CASSPLDRAANEQFF.

This clonotype appeared a few times. The chain recombines TRBV9 with TRBJ2-7; D possibly matches TRBD1 or TRBD2 (5 bases each). There are 13 residues in the CDR3. Germline V lookup: CDR1 SGDLS, CDR2 YYNGEE. Trimming took 0 bases from V and 7 from J, leaving 11 bases between them. For the CDR3, the DNA is TGTGCCAGCAGCGTAGGGGGGTTGGAAGAGCAGTACTTC. This encodes CASSVGGLEEQYF.

By share of the sample, this clonotype is large (0.1 to 1%). The chain has TRBV27 and TRBJ1-1; weak D call: TRBD1 (5 bases). V was cut by 4 bases and J by 0 bases, with 12 bases left in between. Germline V gene data show CDR1 as MNHEY and CDR2 as SMNVEV (reference sequence). There are 15 residues in the CDR3. The CDR3 region is CASSYHGTLNTEAFF. CDR3 DNA: TGTGCCAGCAGTTATCACGGGACCTTGAACACTGAAGCTTTCTTT.

This clonotype was recorded many times. V usage is TRBV29-1 and J usage is TRBJ2-7; D remains unclear. Germline loops: CDR1 SQVTM, CDR2 ANQGSEA. Trimming stripped 1 base from V and 1 base from J, with 5 bases between. The CDR3 totals 12 residues. DNA for the CDR3: TGCAGCGTTGAAGGTCAGTCCTACGAGCAGTACTTC. Its protein is CSVEGQSYEQYF.

This clonotype was seen a few times. The genes are TRBV7-9 and TRBJ2-7, with TRBD2 identical over 7 bases. The CDR3 length is 15 residues. V dropped 0 bases and J dropped 2; count of bases not matched to a gene: 4. CDR1 and CDR2 (germline): SEHNR, FQNEAQ (reference sequence). CDR3 region: CASSLAGGPAYEQYF. The CDR3 nucleotides read TGTGCCAGCAGCTTAGCGGGAGGGCCCGCCTACGAGCAGTACTTC.

Note on this clonotype: An end of the junction does not agree with germline; a read error may underlie this. The chain joins TRBV9 to TRBJ2-2; TRBD2 matches 9 bases. This CDR3 is built from 16 residues. Germline lookup yields CDR1 SGDLS and CDR2 YYNGEE. The CDR3 DNA reads as TGTGCCAGCAGCGAATTGGGACTAGCAACGTCCGGGGAGCCGTTTTTT. This sequence encodes CASSELGLATSGEPFF.

The sample holds many counts of this clonotype. The chain combines TRBV5-1 with TRBJ2-7, with 7 bases that match TRBD1. Germline V gives CDR1 SGHRS, CDR2 YFSETQ. This CDR3 region has 15 residues. V trimming: 3 bases; J trimming: 2 bases; junction bases outside the gene matches: 8. The CDR3 nucleotides read TGCGCCAGCAGCTCGGGCCCGGGACAGACCTACGAGCAGTACTTC. This gives the protein CASSSGPGQTYEQYF.

This clonotype was picked up a small number of times. This chain uses TRBV7-2 with TRBJ2-1; TRBD2 agrees at 7 bases. Germline trimming cut 1 base from V and 6 bases from J; bases unmatched to any gene: 3. The CDR3 contains 14 residues. Looked up from germline, CDR1 is SGHTA and CDR2 is FQGNSA. The CDR3 is CASSLERGFNEQFF. The CDR3 nucleotides are TGTGCCAGCAGCTTAGAGCGGGGTTTCAATGAGCAGTTCTTC. Looking up the rest from reference TRBV7-2 and TRBJ2-1 gives the full variable domain: GAGVSQSPSNKVTEKGKDVELRCDPISGHTALYWYRQSLGQGLEFLIYFQGNSAPDKSGLPSDRFSAERTGGSVSTLTIQRTQQEDSAVYLCASSLERGFNEQFFGPGTRLTVL.

The J gene is TRBJ2-1, the V gene TRBV20-1; 9 nucleotides match TRBD2. Germline V gene sequence: CDR1 DFQATT, CDR2 SNEGSKA (reference sequence). The CDR3 extends over 16 amino acids. Trimming removed 4 bases from V and 1 base from J; junction bases left unmatched: 8. This CDR3 is CSATPSSGSSYNEQFF. The CDR3, as DNA: TGCAGTGCTACCCCTAGTAGCGGGAGTTCCTACAATGAGCAGTTCTTC.

The chain has TRBV29-1 and TRBJ2-7, with 7 bases fitting TRBD1. V lost 5 bases, J lost 3 bases, and 10 bases stayed unmatched. The CDR3 is 14 amino acids. The germline CDR1 and CDR2 sequences are SQVTM and ANQGSEA. CDR3 bases: TGCAGCGTTTCTCGGACAGGCCAGCACTACGAGCAGTACTTC. It is translated as CSVSRTGQHYEQYF.

The rearrangement joins TRBV7-9 to TRBJ1-1, with no clear D. The CDR3 contains 12 residues. Germline CDR1 SEHNR, CDR2 FQNEAQ (reference sequence). V shed 5 bases and J shed 5 bases, with 9 bases lying between them. The CDR3 DNA is TGTGCCAGCAGCGTAGGGAAAACTGAAGCTTTCTTT. Residues: CASSVGKTEAFF.

This clonotype has a handful of counts. The chain carries TRBV5-1 and TRBJ2-2, with D maybe TRBD1 (6 bases). The CDR3 length is 13 residues. With 9 bases removed from V and 1 base from J, the gap between germline ends came to 10 bases. Germline V gene lookup returns CDR1 SGHRS and CDR2 YFSETQ. CDR3 residues: CATKGVNTGELFF. The CDR3 DNA sequence: TGCGCCACCAAGGGGGTGAACACCGGGGAGCTGTTTTTT.

At least ten counts were recorded for this clonotype. This chain joins TRBV29-1 and TRBJ2-1; 8 nucleotides match TRBD1. The V gene's germline CDR1 is SQVTM and CDR2 ANQGSEA. With V trimmed by 5 bases and J by 8 bases, 11 bases remained unmatched. This CDR3 region has 14 residues. The CDR3 protein is CSVSPGTGADEQFF. The CDR3 region has the DNA TGCAGCGTTTCTCCCGGGACAGGAGCGGATGAGCAGTTCTTC.